The clone carrying this TCR beta chain has only one observation. The antigen is unknown. Trimming took off 5 bases at V and 4 bases at J, with 12 bases between the two ends. The CDR3 is 14 amino acids. CDR1 is SGHTA, CDR2 FQGTGA, per germline. The data derive from a study of cytomegalovirus exposure and HLA in healthy donors. Findings and caveats of the study: Near-uniform donor sequencing depth was presumed by presence/absence analyses. Earlier analysis looked at TCR beta V segments, and most were productive about 90% or about 30% of the time. Reports credit the classifier with highly specific, highly sensitive diagnosis of cytomegalovirus status.

Amplification used 60 Vbeta primers and 13 Jbeta primers. TCRdb's copy holds only in-frame clones and misses some; the assay was immunoSEQ multiplex PCR. The table records about 83,000 clones, less than 85% of them present only once. The source material was PBMCs. This TCR derives from a man aged 55 to 69 in good health and CMV-seronegative. The chain combines TRBV7-3 with TRBJ2-1, with a weak D call TRBD1 (6 bases). The CDR3 region is CASSPWDTYNEQFF. Written as DNA, the CDR3 is TGTGCCAGCAGCCCCTGGGACACATACAATGAGCAGTTCTTC. The full variable domain, completed using reference TRBV7-3 and TRBJ2-1, is GAGVSQTPSNKVTEKGKYVELRCDPISGHTALYWYRQSLGQGPEFLIYFQGTGAADDSGLPNDRFFAVRPEGSVSTLKIQRTERGDSAVYLCASSPWDTYNEQFFGPGTRLTVL.